Below, 5 T cell receptor beta chains from the same sample are listed, as sequenced in a study of T cells in Graves' hyperthyroidism and ophthalmopathy. RNA transcripts yielded amplified TCR beta CDR3 regions. First-round RT-PCR of the TCR CDR3 relied on the HTBI primer set. MiXCR was run by TCRdb on the multiplex PCR reads, yielding one entry per CDR3 protein. Of 300,000 to 350,000 distinct CDR3 sequences listed, roughly 14% were seen once; the top ten hold around 23%. The sample consisted of blood. The receptor source for this set is a woman aged 30 to 39 with Graves' hyperthyroidism.

This clonotype was observed a few times. The chain employs TRBV29-1 and TRBJ2-6; no firm D call. The CDR3 is 12 residues long. Trimming left V 6 bases short and J 4 bases short, with 7 bases between. Germline loops: CDR1 SQVTM, CDR2 ANQGSEA. CDR3 DNA sequence: TGCAGCGTGTTGGCGGGGGCCAACGTCCTGACTTTC. Protein product: CSVLAGANVLTF.

This clonotype has at least ten counts. The CDR3: CASSVAAEAFF. The CDR3, as DNA: TGTGCCAGCAGTGTGGCGGCTGAAGCTTTCTTT. The chain joins TRBV2 to TRBJ1-1; no reliable D call. Trimming removed 4 bases at V and 6 bases at J, with 6 bases between. The CDR3 totals 11 residues. Germline CDR1 reads SNHLY; CDR2 reads FYNNEI.

This clonotype was recorded a few times. The chain links TRBV7-9 to TRBJ2-3, with TRBD2 identical over 9 bases. This CDR3 region has 14 residues. In germline, CDR1 is SEHNR, CDR2 FQNEAQ (reference sequence). The ends lost 7 bases at V and 4 bases at J; junction bases unmatched: 6. CDR3 DNA: TGTGCCAGCACTGAGCGGGAGGACGCAGATACGCAGTATTTT. The encoded protein is CASTEREDADTQYF.

The rearrangement joins TRBV20-1 to TRBJ2-1; 10 bases are shared with TRBD1. The CDR3 is made up of 14 amino acids. V gave up 6 bases and J gave up 7 bases; unmatched junction bases: 9. The V gene's germline CDR1 is DFQATT and CDR2 SNEGSKA (reference sequence). CDR3 in DNA: TGCAGTGCCAGGAGGACAGGGGGTTTGAATGAGCAGTTCTTC. Its protein product is CSARRTGGLNEQFF.

This clonotype was counted only a few times. V is TRBV4-2 and J is TRBJ1-1, with D perhaps TRBD1 (5 bases). Germline CDR1 reads LGHNA; CDR2 reads YNFKEQ. V gave up 2 bases and J gave up 1 base, with 8 bases separating them. This CDR3 is 14 amino acids long. The CDR3 bases are TGTGCCAGCAGCCAAAACCAGGGGAACACTGAAGCTTTCTTT. Translation: CASSQNQGNTEAFF.